The source of this TCR beta chain is a study (TCRdb year 2016). Library construction relied on RT-PCR. The data were produced on an Illumina MiSeq. Clones were called with MiXCR by TCRdb after fastp trimmed the public reads at Q25, and only in-frame beta chains were retained. Rows matching on CDR3 protein sequence are summarized as one entry with the most common DNA and genes. A total of more than 600,000 distinct CDR3 sequences appear in this sample, approximately 15% of them only once. Clones ranked in the top ten supply just over 3.5% of the sample. This clonotype was counted once. Its binding antigen is unknown. Within one base of it there is no much larger clone, and no base qualities were kept. A solitary read yields weak support. The sequenced sample was memory CD4+ T cells from blood. This TCR was recovered from a female donor in good health, serving as a healthy control.

The CDR3 corresponds to CASATSEQYF. DNA sequence: TGTGCCAGCGCGACCAGCGAGCAGTACTTC. This chain is built from TRBV2 and TRBJ2-7; the D segment cannot be called with confidence. The germline V gene sets CDR1 to SNHLY and CDR2 to FYNNEI. CDR3 length: 10 amino acids, cysteine to phenylalanine. CDR3 DNA only is kept here, 30 bases in frame from base 1. V drops 8 bases and J drops 6 bases, leaving 8 bases in between.